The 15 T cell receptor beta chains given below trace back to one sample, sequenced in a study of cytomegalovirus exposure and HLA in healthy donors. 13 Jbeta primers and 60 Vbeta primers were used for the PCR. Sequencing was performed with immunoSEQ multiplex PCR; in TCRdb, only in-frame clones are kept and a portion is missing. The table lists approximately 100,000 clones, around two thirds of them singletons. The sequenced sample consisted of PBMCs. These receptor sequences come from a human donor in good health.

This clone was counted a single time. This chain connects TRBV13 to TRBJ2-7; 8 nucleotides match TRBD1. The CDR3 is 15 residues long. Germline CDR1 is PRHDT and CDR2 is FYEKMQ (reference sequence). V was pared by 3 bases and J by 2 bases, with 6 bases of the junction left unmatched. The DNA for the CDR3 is TGTGCCAGCAGCTTTTTCCAGGGGGCCCCCTACGAGCAGTACTTC. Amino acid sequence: CASSFFQGAPYEQYF.

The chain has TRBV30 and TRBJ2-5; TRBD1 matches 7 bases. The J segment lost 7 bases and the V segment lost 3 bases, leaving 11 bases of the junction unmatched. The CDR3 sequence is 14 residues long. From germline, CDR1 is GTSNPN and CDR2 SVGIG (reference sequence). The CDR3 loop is CAWSGTALMTTQYF. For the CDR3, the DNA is TGTGCCTGGAGCGGGACAGCCCTAATGACGACCCAGTACTTC.

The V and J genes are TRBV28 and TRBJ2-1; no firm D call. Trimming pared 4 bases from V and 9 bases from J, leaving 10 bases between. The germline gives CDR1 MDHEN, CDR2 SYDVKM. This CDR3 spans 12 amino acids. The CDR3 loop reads CASSYLVREQFF. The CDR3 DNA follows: TGTGCCAGCAGTTACTTAGTCCGTGAGCAGTTCTTC.

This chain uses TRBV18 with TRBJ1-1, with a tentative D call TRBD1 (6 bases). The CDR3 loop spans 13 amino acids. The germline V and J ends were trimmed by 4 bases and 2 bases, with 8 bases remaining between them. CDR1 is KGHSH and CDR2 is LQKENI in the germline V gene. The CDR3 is CASSRTDNTEAFF. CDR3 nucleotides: TGTGCCAGCTCACGGACAGACAACACTGAAGCTTTCTTT.

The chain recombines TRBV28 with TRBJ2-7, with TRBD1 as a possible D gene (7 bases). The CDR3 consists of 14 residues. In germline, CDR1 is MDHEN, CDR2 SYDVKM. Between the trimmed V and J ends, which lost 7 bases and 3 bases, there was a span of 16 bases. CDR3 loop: CASTVGGTVYEQYF. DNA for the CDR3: TGTGCCAGCACCGTTGGGGGGACAGTCTACGAGCAGTACTTC.

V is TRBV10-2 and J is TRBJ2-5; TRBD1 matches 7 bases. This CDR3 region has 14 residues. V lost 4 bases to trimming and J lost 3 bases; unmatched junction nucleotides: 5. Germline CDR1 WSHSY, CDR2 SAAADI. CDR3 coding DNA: TGCGCCAGCAGTGCGGTCGGGACAGAAGAGACCCAGTACTTC. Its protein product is CASSAVGTEETQYF.

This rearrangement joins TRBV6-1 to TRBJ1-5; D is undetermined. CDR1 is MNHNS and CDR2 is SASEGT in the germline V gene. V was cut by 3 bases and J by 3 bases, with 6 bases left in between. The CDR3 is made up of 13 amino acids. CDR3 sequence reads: CASSDYFNQPQHF. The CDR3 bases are TGTGCCAGCAGTGATTATTTCAATCAGCCCCAGCATTTT.

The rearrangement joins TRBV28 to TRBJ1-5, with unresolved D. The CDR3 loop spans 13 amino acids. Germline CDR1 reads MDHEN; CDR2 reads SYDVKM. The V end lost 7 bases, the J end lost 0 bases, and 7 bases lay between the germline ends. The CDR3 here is CASTLISNQPQHF. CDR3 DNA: TGTGCCAGCACCCTAATTAGCAATCAGCCCCAGCATTTT.

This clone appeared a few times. The CDR3 region is CASSSFFDRGLRTGELFF. The DNA of the CDR3 is TGTGCCAGCAGCTCATTTTTCGACAGGGGGCTTCGCACCGGGGAGCTGTTTTTT. The rearrangement links TRBV5-6 to TRBJ2-2, with 10 bases lining up with TRBD1. Germline CDR1 and CDR2: SGHDT and YYEEEE. V trimming: 3 bases; J trimming: 4 bases; junction bases outside the gene matches: 12. This CDR3 contains 18 residues.

This CDR3 is CASSLVSDEQFF. CDR3 in DNA: TGTGCCAGCAGCTTAGTTAGCGATGAGCAGTTCTTC. This sequence joins TRBV7-9 and TRBJ2-1; weak D call: TRBD2 (5 bases). From germline, CDR1 is SEHNR and CDR2 FQNEAQ (reference sequence). This CDR3 has 12 amino acids. V was pared by 1 base and J by 8 bases, with 6 bases between.

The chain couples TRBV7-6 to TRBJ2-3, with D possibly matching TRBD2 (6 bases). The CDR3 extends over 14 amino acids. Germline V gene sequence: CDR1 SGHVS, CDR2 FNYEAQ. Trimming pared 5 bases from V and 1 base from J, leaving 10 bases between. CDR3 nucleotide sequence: TGTGCCAGCAGCCTGTCGGGGGGCACAGATACGCAGTATTTT. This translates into CASSLSGGTDTQYF.

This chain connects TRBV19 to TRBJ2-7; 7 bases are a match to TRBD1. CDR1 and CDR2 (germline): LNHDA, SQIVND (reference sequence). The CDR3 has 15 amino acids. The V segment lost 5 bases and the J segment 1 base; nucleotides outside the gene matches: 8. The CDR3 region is CASSPPGQSSYEQYF. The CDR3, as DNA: TGTGCCAGTAGTCCCCCGGGACAGAGTTCCTACGAGCAGTACTTC.

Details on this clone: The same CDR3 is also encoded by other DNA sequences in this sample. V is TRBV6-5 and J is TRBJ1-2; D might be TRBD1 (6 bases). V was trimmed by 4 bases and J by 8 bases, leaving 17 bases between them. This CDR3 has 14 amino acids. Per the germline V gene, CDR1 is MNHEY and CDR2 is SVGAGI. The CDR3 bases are TGTGCCAGCAGTTCCCTCCACAGGGTCGGCGGCTACACCTTC. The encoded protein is CASSSLHRVGGYTF.

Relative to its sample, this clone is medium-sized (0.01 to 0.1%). The DNA for the CDR3 is TGTGCCAGCAAATTGACAGGCTCTGGAAACACCATATATTTT. Protein product: CASKLTGSGNTIYF. The genes are TRBV6-5 and TRBJ1-3; possibly TRBD1 for D (6 bases). Germline V gene data show CDR1 as MNHEY and CDR2 as SVGAGI. V was cut by 7 bases and J by 0 bases, with 10 bases left in between. The CDR3 length is 14 residues.

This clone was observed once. DNA of the CDR3: TGCAGCGTTCAGGGACAGGGGACCTTTGGACTAGTAACGGAGACCCAGTACTTC. The encoded protein is CSVQGQGTFGLVTETQYF. The rearrangement uses TRBV29-1 and TRBJ2-5; 10 nucleotides align to TRBD1. With V trimmed by 5 bases and J by 5 bases, 20 bases remained unmatched. Looked up from germline, CDR1 is SQVTM and CDR2 is ANQGSEA. The CDR3 extends over 18 amino acids.